Shown below are 3 T cell receptor beta chains from a single sample sequenced in a study of post-analysis software for immune sequencing data. Prepared libraries of TCR beta cDNA carried unique molecular identifiers. One entry per CDR3 protein, called by TCRdb with MiXCR from the PCR reads. Here the sample spans about 380,000 distinct CDR3 sequences, about a third being singletons. General observations from the study: TRBV segments more frequent in patients than in controls numbered a few and included TRBV5-6, TRBV5-1 and TRBV20-1.

No antigen has been identified for these receptors. Sequencing was carried out using blood. The source is a girl aged 10-17 years with multiple sclerosis.

The CDR3 here is CASRLGAGASYEQYF. CDR3 DNA: TGTGCCAGCAGGCTTGGGGCGGGGGCCTCCTACGAGCAGTACTTC. The V and J genes are TRBV27 and TRBJ2-7; maybe TRBD2 (7 bases). The CDR3 loop spans 15 amino acids. Trimming took off 6 bases at V and 0 bases at J, with 15 bases between the two ends. Germline V gene lookup returns CDR1 MNHEY and CDR2 SMNVEV (reference sequence).

The rearrangement links TRBV2 to TRBJ2-3, with TRBD2 identical over 11 bases. Germline V gene data show CDR1 as SNHLY and CDR2 as FYNNEI. V lost 6 bases and J lost 2; bases outside the gene matches: 7. This CDR3 region has 16 residues. In DNA, the CDR3 is TGTGCCAGCAGCTCGGGACTAGCGGCGAACACAGATACGCAGTATTTT. It is translated as CASSSGLAANTDTQYF. Looking up the rest from reference TRBV2 and TRBJ2-3 gives the full variable domain: EPEVTQTPSHQVTQMGQEVILRCVPISNHLYFYWYRQILGQKVEFLVSFYNNEISEKSEIFDDQFSVERPDGSNFTLKIRSTKLEDSAMYFCASSSGLAANTDTQYFGPGTRLTVL.

The genes are TRBV27 and TRBJ1-2; no clear D. Germline V gives CDR1 MNHEY, CDR2 SMNVEV (reference sequence). V lost 6 bases to trimming and J lost 3 bases, with 17 bases between them. This CDR3 region has 15 residues. The CDR3 is CASSLNMPNDYGYTF. In DNA form, the CDR3 reads TGTGCCAGCAGCCTTAATATGCCAAATGACTATGGCTACACCTTC.